Listed here are 27 T cell receptor beta chains from one sample, sequenced in a study of shared clonotypes between healthy human individuals (TCRdb year 2020). Library preparation was by the immunoSEQ multiplex PCR assay. This is the immuneACCESS table as TCRdb keeps it, with only in-frame sequences that have V and J called. A part of the clones is gone; compared with another copy, unresolved V genes explain less than half, and the rest is unexplained. Across this sample there are about 490,000 clones, with about 79% seen only once. The top ten clones comprise 10% to 15% of the sample. What was sequenced was PBMCs. These receptors were obtained from a woman aged 40 to 50 in good health. Some clones in this sample may be carry-over from other donors' samples.

Written as DNA, the CDR3 is TGTGCTAGTGGCCCCGGGACAGGGGACACCGGGGAGCTGTTTTTT. Protein product: CASGPGTGDTGELFF. The chain employs TRBV12-5 and TRBJ2-2, with 10 bases identical to TRBD1. V dropped 6 bases and J dropped 3; count of bases not matched to a gene: 4. The CDR3 is 15 residues long. Germline values: CDR1 LGHNT, CDR2 FRNRAP.

The rearrangement uses TRBV28 and TRBJ1-2; D call uncertain. V was cut by 6 bases and J by 8 bases, with 10 bases left in between. The CDR3 sequence is 11 residues long. Germline V CDR1 and CDR2: MDHEN, SYDVKM. The CDR3 nucleotides are TGTGCCAGCAGCTGGGTTTACGGCTACACCTTC. Translating gives CASSWVYGYTF.

This clone occurred many times. This chain links TRBV5-1 with TRBJ1-2; D unresolved. The V and J ends lost 4 bases and 4 bases respectively, with 8 bases between them. This CDR3 region has 12 residues. Per the germline V gene, CDR1 is SGHRS and CDR2 is YFSETQ. This CDR3 is CASSGYGYGYTF. CDR3 coding DNA: TGCGCCAGCAGCGGGTACGGCTATGGCTACACCTTC.

The chain recombines TRBV7-2 with TRBJ2-7, with 14 positions matching TRBD2. Germline lookup yields CDR1 SGHTA and CDR2 FQGNSA. The trim removed 5 bases at V and 4 bases at J, leaving 7 bases unmatched. The CDR3 covers 16 residues. The CDR3 region is CASSEGLAGAAYEQYF. CDR3 coding DNA: TGTGCCAGCAGCGAGGGACTAGCGGGAGCGGCTTACGAGCAGTACTTC. The full variable domain, its missing parts supplied by reference TRBV7-2 and TRBJ2-7, is GAGVSQSPSNKVTEKGKDVELRCDPISGHTALYWYRQSLGQGLEFLIYFQGNSAPDKSGLPSDRFSAERTGGSVSTLTIQRTQQEDSAVYLCASSEGLAGAAYEQYFGPGTRLTVT.

The chain carries TRBV2 and TRBJ1-1; D is possibly TRBD1 (6 bases). This CDR3 contains 13 residues. Germline lookup yields CDR1 SNHLY and CDR2 FYNNEI. Trimming took 11 bases from V and 4 from J, leaving 17 bases between them. CDR3 region: CAGAGGQVTEAFF. As DNA, the CDR3 is TGTGCCGGCGCCGGGGGGCAGGTCACTGAAGCTTTCTTT.

This clone was detected once. This chain connects TRBV5-1 to TRBJ2-7; 9 bases map to TRBD1. The junction had 16 bases not matched to a gene; V was cut back by 4 bases and J by 2 bases. CDR1 SGHRS and CDR2 YFSETQ come from the germline V gene. The CDR3 has 18 residues. The CDR3 bases are TGCGCCAGCAGCAGGGGGCCACCGGGACAGGGAGTAACCTACGAGCAGTACTTC. It is translated as CASSRGPPGQGVTYEQYF.

The chain uses TRBV19 and TRBJ2-7; the match to TRBD2 covers 7 bases. The junction had 9 bases not matched to a gene; V was cut back by 4 bases and J by 6 bases. The CDR3 is made up of 14 amino acids. Germline V gene data show CDR1 as LNHDA and CDR2 as SQIVND (reference sequence). CDR3 in DNA: TGTGCCAGTAGTACGAGCGGGATGGGGCCCGAGCAGTACTTC. Its translation is CASSTSGMGPEQYF. Filled out from reference TRBV19 and TRBJ2-7, the complete variable domain reads DGGITQSPKYLFRKEGQNVTLSCEQNLNHDAMYWYRQDPGQGLRLIYYSQIVNDFQKGDIAEGYSVSREKKESFPLTVTSAQKNPTAFYLCASSTSGMGPEQYFGPGTRLTVT.

This chain uses TRBV12-5 with TRBJ2-1; TRBD2 matches 14 bases. Germline V gene data show CDR1 as LGHNT and CDR2 as FRNRAP. V shed 3 bases and J 12 bases; nucleotides not matched to a gene: 1. The CDR3 extends over 13 amino acids. The CDR3 DNA reads TGTGCTAGTGGTTTAGGACTAGCGGGGGGGCAGTTCTTC. This gives the protein CASGLGLAGGQFF.

This clone was observed many times. Other DNA sequences of this sample code for an identical CDR3. This rearrangement joins TRBV4-1 to TRBJ1-1, with 8 bases aligning to TRBD1. Losses at the gene ends were 0 bases for V and 3 bases for J; bases not matched to a gene: 3. The CDR3 sequence is 15 residues long. The germline gives CDR1 MGHRA, CDR2 YSYEKL. The CDR3 is CASSQEVTGDTEAFF. The CDR3 bases are TGCGCCAGCAGCCAAGAGGTGACAGGGGACACTGAAGCTTTCTTT.

This clone appeared a single time. This may come from a read error, since a much larger clone is one base off. Other DNA sequences in the same sample also yield this CDR3. The chain has TRBV30 and TRBJ1-2; D is perhaps TRBD1 (6 bases). The CDR3 covers 14 residues. CDR1 and CDR2 (germline): GTSNPN, SVGIG (reference sequence). CDR3 DNA sequence: TGTGCCTGGGGCTCAAAGGGACATTGGCGTGGCTACACTTTC. Amino acid sequence: CAWGSKGHWRGYTF.

CDR3: CAWHMDGGGSAIYEQYF. In DNA form, the CDR3 reads TGTGCCTGGCACATGGACGGGGGCGGGAGCGCCATTTACGAGCAGTACTTC. The V gene is TRBV30, the J gene TRBJ2-7; D perhaps matches TRBD2 (7 bases). V gave up 5 bases and J gave up 4 bases, with 27 bases separating them. The germline gives CDR1 GTSNPN, CDR2 SVGIG (reference sequence). The CDR3 is 17 residues long.

Points on this clone: A far bigger clonotype differs at one base, so this is likely a read error. The missing conserved phenylalanine or tryptophan at the end of this CDR3 makes a read error likely. This chain uses TRBV7-2 with TRBJ1-2, with 7 positions matching TRBD1. Germline CDR1 and CDR2: SGHTA and FQGNSA. J gave up 7 bases and V 5 bases, and 7 bases lay outside the gene matches. This CDR3 is 13 amino acids long. This CDR3 is CASSPETGLGYTL. The CDR3 nucleotides are TGTGCCAGCAGCCCCGAGACAGGGCTTGGCTACACCCTC.

This clone was detected once. V usage is TRBV7-9 and J usage is TRBJ2-3; tentatively, D is TRBD2 (7 bases). The germline V gene has CDR1 SEHNR and CDR2 FQNEAQ (reference sequence). This CDR3 has 19 amino acids. The V and J ends lost 3 bases and 2 bases respectively, with 24 bases between them. CDR3 DNA sequence: TGTGCCAGCAGCTTCGGCCGGGGGGCACCAAGACCCAACACAGATACGCAGTATTTT. Its translation: CASSFGRGAPRPNTDTQYF.

This clone is a singleton in its sample. J is TRBJ1-3 and V is TRBV7-2, with a weak D call TRBD1 (6 bases). V lost 2 bases and J lost 3, with 8 bases in between. The CDR3 has 14 residues. The germline CDR1 and CDR2 sequences are SGHTA and FQGNSA. The CDR3 region has the DNA TGTGCCAGCAGCTTACAGGGGTATGGAAACACCATATATTTT. Encoded protein: CASSLQGYGNTIYF.

This CDR3 is CASSIRTGVEKLFF. Written as DNA, the CDR3 is TGTGCCAGTAGTATCCGGACAGGGGTTGAAAAACTGTTTTTT. The chain recombines TRBV19 with TRBJ1-4; 9 bases are a match to TRBD1. V lost 3 bases, J lost 7 bases, and 3 bases stayed unmatched. The germline V gene has CDR1 LNHDA and CDR2 SQIVND (reference sequence). The CDR3 has 14 residues. The entire variable domain, with the rest obtained from reference TRBV19 and TRBJ1-4, is as follows: DGGITQSPKYLFRKEGQNVTLSCEQNLNHDAMYWYRQDPGQGLRLIYYSQIVNDFQKGDIAEGYSVSREKKESFPLTVTSAQKNPTAFYLCASSIRTGVEKLFFGSGTQLSVL.

The chain employs TRBV4-2 and TRBJ2-5; TRBD2 aligns across 9 bases. Germline lookup yields CDR1 LGHNA and CDR2 YNFKEQ. This CDR3 has 18 amino acids. V gave up 0 bases and J gave up 5 bases; unmatched junction bases: 13. CDR3 nucleotides: TGTGCCAGCAGCCAAGAGGGACCAGCGGGAGGAGTTGGGGAGACCCAGTACTTC. Protein sequence: CASSQEGPAGGVGETQYF.

The V call is TRBV7-9, the J call TRBJ2-3; TRBD2 matches 7 bases. This CDR3 has 15 residues. V was pared by 5 bases and J by 3 bases, with 8 bases of the junction left unmatched. Germline CDR1 and CDR2: SEHNR and FQNEAQ (reference sequence). The CDR3 bases are TGTGCCAGCAGCCCCTTCGGAGCGGGGACAGATACGCAGTATTTT. Translated, it gives CASSPFGAGTDTQYF.

The V call is TRBV2, the J call TRBJ2-2; no clear D gene. The CDR3 sequence is 13 residues long. V lost 2 bases and J lost 7, with 8 bases in between. CDR1 is SNHLY, CDR2 FYNNEI, per germline. The CDR3 DNA reads TGTGCCAGCAGTGAACAGGAACACGGGGAGCTGTTTTTT. Protein: CASSEQEHGELFF.

V and J are TRBV30 and TRBJ2-7; a possible D gene is TRBD2 (6 bases). CDR1 is GTSNPN and CDR2 is SVGIG in the germline V gene (reference sequence). Trimming shortened V by 0 bases and J by 6 bases, and 18 bases separated the two germline ends. This CDR3 region has 15 residues. CDR3 DNA: TGTGCCTGGAGTGTATGGCGGGATCTCCCGGGCGAGCAGTACTTC. It specifies CAWSVWRDLPGEQYF.

The chain uses TRBV19 and TRBJ2-1; 8 bases line up with TRBD2. V was clipped by 6 bases and J by 6 bases; unmatched bases: 10. Germline values: CDR1 LNHDA, CDR2 SQIVND (reference sequence). The CDR3 runs to 15 residues. Here the CDR3 reads CASRALIAGTNEQFF. CDR3 nucleotide sequence: TGTGCCAGTAGGGCTCTCATAGCGGGGACCAATGAGCAGTTCTTC.

V usage is TRBV19 and J usage is TRBJ2-3, with D perhaps matching TRBD1 or TRBD2 (5 bases each). This CDR3 spans 15 amino acids. Germline V gives CDR1 LNHDA, CDR2 SQIVND (reference sequence). V shed 2 bases and J shed 6 bases, with 15 bases lying between them. The CDR3, as DNA: TGTGCCAGTAGTATAAGTAGTACCGGGGACGATACGCAGTATTTT. Protein: CASSISSTGDDTQYF. The full variable domain, completed using reference TRBV19 and TRBJ2-3, is DGGITQSPKYLFRKEGQNVTLSCEQNLNHDAMYWYRQDPGQGLRLIYYSQIVNDFQKGDIAEGYSVSREKKESFPLTVTSAQKNPTAFYLCASSISSTGDDTQYFGPGTRLTVL.

A remark on this clone: A read error may explain this, as a much larger clone is one base away. The chain couples TRBV7-2 to TRBJ1-3; no clear D. Germline V gives CDR1 SGHTA, CDR2 FQGNSA. The CDR3 length is 13 residues. The V and J ends lost 7 bases and 1 base respectively, with 8 bases between them. CDR3 protein: CASNPSSGNTIYF. The CDR3 bases are TGTGCCAGCAACCCCAGTTCTGGAAACACCATATATTTT.

This chain links TRBV11-2 with TRBJ2-7, with D possibly TRBD1 on 5 matching bases. Germline V gene sequence: CDR1 SGHAT, CDR2 FQNNGV. Trimming stripped 4 bases from V and 6 bases from J, with 19 bases between. The CDR3 runs to 15 residues. CDR3 nucleotides: TGTGCCAGCAGCTACGCCGGCCTGACAGCTAGCGAGCAGTACTTC. Translated, it gives CASSYAGLTASEQYF.

The chain uses TRBV5-1 and TRBJ1-2, with TRBD1 matching 7 bases. This CDR3 spans 16 amino acids. The germline CDR1 and CDR2 sequences are SGHRS and YFSETQ. V shed 0 bases, J shed 8 bases, and the junction held 13 bases outside the gene matches. As DNA, the CDR3 is TGCGCCAGCAGCTTGGATGGGACAGAATTTGGGGGCGGCTACACCTTC. As protein: CASSLDGTEFGGGYTF.

The chain joins TRBV9 to TRBJ2-7; TRBD1 agrees at 12 bases. This CDR3 region has 16 residues. Germline V gene sequence: CDR1 SGDLS, CDR2 YYNGEE. V gave up 5 bases and J gave up 7 bases; unmatched junction bases: 13. The CDR3 reads CASSRRAGQGAGEQYF. CDR3 sequence (DNA): TGTGCCAGCAGTCGTAGGGCGGGACAGGGGGCAGGGGAGCAGTACTTC.

The chain couples TRBV5-1 to TRBJ2-7; a weak D match, TRBD1 (5 bases). Trimming cost V 5 bases and J 2 bases, with 11 bases left between them. Germline V CDR1 and CDR2: SGHRS, YFSETQ. The CDR3 runs to 13 residues. The CDR3 loop is CASSSGSPYEQYF. CDR3 nucleotide sequence: TGCGCCAGCAGTTCAGGGTCCCCCTACGAGCAGTACTTC. Full variable domain (rest looked up from reference TRBV5-1 and TRBJ2-7): KAGVTQTPRYLIKTRGQQVTLSCSPISGHRSVSWYQQTPGQGLQFLFEYFSETQRNKGNFPGRFSGRQFSNSRSEMNVSTLELGDSALYLCASSSGSPYEQYFGPGTRLTVT.

This clone was observed at least ten times. The V and J genes are TRBV28 and TRBJ2-7; possible D gene TRBD1, 6 bases. This CDR3 contains 14 residues. V gave up 5 bases and J gave up 2 bases, with 13 bases separating them. Germline CDR1 MDHEN, CDR2 SYDVKM. The DNA of the CDR3 is TGTGCCAGCAGTAGGATCAGGGGACCCTACGAGCAGTACTTC. Translation gives CASSRIRGPYEQYF.